A single sample gave rise to the 30 T cell receptor beta chains below, sequenced in a study of monozygotic twins with inflammatory bowel disease. Each CDR3 protein gets one entry in TCRdb, which reprocessed the 5' RACE reads and gives no DNA. The sample data list about 440,000 distinct CDR3 sequences. Specimen: blood. The receptors here all came from a human donor with ulcerative colitis or Crohn's disease, or a healthy co-twin of an affected twin (not recorded which).

V and J are TRBV7-2 and TRBJ2-3. The CDR3 is 13 residues long. The germline CDR1 and CDR2 sequences are SGHTA and FQGNSA. The CDR3 sequence is CASSLVSADTQYF.

This chain connects TRBV7-9 to TRBJ2-5; with no DNA, the TCRdb D assignment of TRBD2 cannot be verified. The CDR3 length is 15 residues. The V gene's germline CDR1 is SEHNR and CDR2 FQNEAQ (reference sequence). The CDR3 loop reads CASSLGGLSIETQYF.

The gene calls are TRBV20-1 and TRBJ2-7. The CDR3 contains 13 residues. The germline CDR1 and CDR2 sequences are DFQATT and SNEGSKA (reference sequence). The CDR3: CSAPDGTTYEQYF.

This chain joins TRBV20-1 and TRBJ2-2; absent DNA, TCRdb's TRBD1 call cannot be checked. CDR1 is DFQATT and CDR2 is SNEGSKA in the germline V gene (reference sequence). The CDR3 is 13 amino acids. CDR3 sequence: CSAFTAGPGELFF.

The chain has TRBV29-1 and TRBJ2-7; TCRdb calls TRBD1, which cannot be checked without DNA. The CDR3 covers 12 residues. Per germline, CDR1 SQVTM and CDR2 ANQGSEA. The CDR3 sequence: CSGGVGFDEQYF.

This chain joins TRBV5-1 and TRBJ2-1; the D gene TCRdb calls, TRBD1, cannot be checked with no DNA. CDR1 SGHRS and CDR2 YFSETQ come from the germline V gene. This CDR3 region has 14 residues. The CDR3 loop is CASNPGVLRGEQFF.

The V gene is TRBV4-3, the J gene TRBJ1-4; TCRdb lists TRBD1, though no DNA is available to test this call. The germline CDR1 and CDR2 sequences are LGHNA and YSLEER. The CDR3 is made up of 15 amino acids. CDR3 region: CASSQDSRTGGKLFF.

This rearrangement joins TRBV20-1 to TRBJ2-3; TCRdb lists TRBD1, though no DNA is available to test this call. This CDR3 contains 16 residues. The germline gives CDR1 DFQATT, CDR2 SNEGSKA (reference sequence). The CDR3 reads CSARDPGQGASDTQYF.

This CDR3 is CASRGPGETEAFF. The chain employs TRBV4-2 and TRBJ1-1; absent DNA, TCRdb's TRBD1 call cannot be checked. Per germline, CDR1 LGHNA and CDR2 YNFKEQ. There are 13 residues in the CDR3.

The chain couples TRBV7-9 to TRBJ1-2. The CDR3 runs to 14 residues. The germline V gene has CDR1 SEHNR and CDR2 FQNEAQ (reference sequence). CDR3 sequence: CASIPPGRMDGYTF.

V and J are TRBV2 and TRBJ2-4; TCRdb gives TRBD1 as the D gene, but with no DNA this cannot be confirmed. The germline gives CDR1 SNHLY, CDR2 FYNNEI. The CDR3 totals 15 residues. The CDR3 sequence: CASRPGRFDKNIQYF.

The chain links TRBV12-3 or TRBV12-4 to TRBJ2-2. The CDR3 covers 13 residues. CDR3 sequence reads: CASILNTVGELFF.

The V gene is TRBV6-1, the J gene TRBJ2-2; TCRdb calls TRBD2, which cannot be checked without DNA. CDR3 length: 15 amino acids. Looked up from germline, CDR1 is MNHNS and CDR2 is SASEGT. CDR3 amino acids: CASSLDYGGSGELFF.

This chain joins TRBV6-1 and TRBJ2-2; TCRdb picks TRBD1, but there is no DNA to check that call. The CDR3 totals 17 residues. In germline, CDR1 is MNHNS, CDR2 SASEGT. This chain's CDR3 is CASSEQRQVLNTGELFF.

The chain has TRBV12-3 or TRBV12-4 and TRBJ2-1; the TCRdb D gene call, TRBD1, has no DNA to confirm it. The CDR3 totals 15 residues. The CDR3 sequence: CASSLPQGIYNEQFF.

The rearrangement uses TRBV2 and TRBJ1-2. The germline V gene encodes CDR1 SNHLY and CDR2 FYNNEI. This CDR3 has 14 amino acids. CDR3 region: CASSEYTPDYGYTF.

This rearrangement joins TRBV7-2 to TRBJ2-7. CDR1 is SGHTA and CDR2 is FQGNSA in the germline V gene. This CDR3 has 15 amino acids. This chain's CDR3 is CASSPDQVSSYEQYF. The complete variable domain, with remaining parts taken from reference TRBV7-2 and TRBJ2-7, reads GAGVSQSPSNKVTEKGKDVELRCDPISGHTALYWYRQSLGQGLEFLIYFQGNSAPDKSGLPSDRFSAERTGGSVSTLTIQRTQQEDSAVYLCASSPDQVSSYEQYFGPGTRLTVT.

The chain is built from TRBV20-1 and TRBJ1-6; TCRdb's D call, TRBD1, is unchecked because there is no DNA. This CDR3 has 15 residues. CDR1 DFQATT and CDR2 SNEGSKA come from the germline V gene (reference sequence). The CDR3 loop is CSAAPKDRGNSPLHF.

The chain combines TRBV7-2 with TRBJ2-1; checking the TCRdb D call of TRBD1 is not possible without DNA. The CDR3 has 14 residues. The germline V gene has CDR1 SGHTA and CDR2 FQGNSA. CDR3 sequence reads: CASSLERGGGKQFF.

The chain couples TRBV28 to TRBJ1-5; TCRdb indicates TRBD1, and absent DNA this call remains unverified. The CDR3 is 15 amino acids. CDR1 and CDR2 (germline): MDHEN, SYDVKM. CDR3 sequence reads: CASSSPQGNNQPQHF.

This rearrangement joins TRBV7-7 to TRBJ2-5; TCRdb's D gene call, TRBD1, goes unchecked for lack of DNA. CDR1 SSHAT and CDR2 FNYEAQ come from the germline V gene (reference sequence). CDR3 size: 12 residues. The CDR3 loop reads CAAGRPQETQYF.

The CDR3 here is CASTTGRAGELFF. The rearrangement joins TRBV14 to TRBJ2-2; TCRdb indicates TRBD1, and absent DNA this call remains unverified. Germline CDR1 reads SGHDN; CDR2 reads FVKESK. This CDR3 has 13 amino acids.

The chain is built from TRBV20-1 and TRBJ2-3; TCRdb selects TRBD2, and the lack of DNA leaves this call unchecked. This CDR3 is built from 13 residues. The germline gives CDR1 DFQATT, CDR2 SNEGSKA (reference sequence). Here the CDR3 reads CGALDSRTDTQYF.

This chain connects TRBV5-1 to TRBJ2-1; TCRdb's D gene call, TRBD2, goes unchecked for lack of DNA. The CDR3 runs to 16 residues. Germline-derived CDR1 and CDR2 are SGHRS and YFSETQ. This CDR3 is CASSLAGTSGVNEQFF.

This chain connects TRBV7-2 to TRBJ1-3. This CDR3 is built from 15 residues. Germline CDR1 reads SGHTA; CDR2 reads FQGNSA. The CDR3 is CASSLGQSSGNTIYF.

J is TRBJ1-1 and V is TRBV10-2. Germline V gene data show CDR1 as WSHSY and CDR2 as SAAADI. The CDR3 covers 14 residues. Here the CDR3 reads CASSEGIMNTEAFF.

The J gene is TRBJ2-1, the V gene TRBV15; TCRdb selects TRBD1, and the lack of DNA leaves this call unchecked. CDR3 size: 15 residues. Germline V gene data show CDR1 as LNHNV and CDR2 as YYDKDF (reference sequence). CDR3 in amino acids: CATSRRSAGDNEQFF.

The V and J genes are TRBV28 and TRBJ2-5; absent DNA, TCRdb's TRBD2 call cannot be checked. The CDR3 is 13 amino acids. The V gene's germline CDR1 is MDHEN and CDR2 SYDVKM. The CDR3 loop is CASGRYSSGTQYF.

V gene TRBV5-6 combines with J gene TRBJ1-5. Per the germline V gene, CDR1 is SGHDT and CDR2 is YYEEEE. This CDR3 has 14 amino acids. CDR3: CASSLVGSNQPQHF.

The chain joins TRBV12-3 or TRBV12-4 to TRBJ2-7; lacking DNA, the TRBD1 call made by TCRdb goes unchecked. This CDR3 is built from 14 residues. CDR3 sequence reads: CASSLRGQTYEQYF.